One T cell receptor (beta chain) is described in this entry. No antigen is known for it. The donors, healthy adults who were HIV-negative, had experienced no recent acute infections or vaccinations. These data belong to a study of shared clonotypes between healthy human individuals. Overall study context: Researchers drew samples from a couple of women and a few men aged 18 to 49. There were three CD4 naive, three CD4 memory, two CD8 naive and one CD8 memory plates per donor.

The CDR3 extends over 16 amino acids. Trimming took 2 bases from V and 0 from J, leaving 11 bases between them. Per germline, CDR1 MDHEN and CDR2 SYDVKM. Study conclusions and caveats: Naive CD4 clonotypes overlapped across several donors at roughly 5.1%.

Clones were read by immunoSEQ multiplex PCR, and TCRdb kept only the in-frame ones, dropping some. Among 2 million to 2.5 million clones, roughly 94% were seen once, and the ten largest hold 0.1% to 0.15%. This chain links TRBV28 with TRBJ1-3, with D possibly TRBD1 on 5 matching bases. Material for sequencing was naive CD4+ T cells sorted from blood. Subset given: CD45RA+ positively selected. The receptor was derived from a man in his late teens or twenties in good health. The CDR3 nucleotides read TGTGCCAGCAGTTTAAGGGGACGGTTCTCTGGAAACACCATATATTTT. Its translation: CASSLRGRFSGNTIYF.